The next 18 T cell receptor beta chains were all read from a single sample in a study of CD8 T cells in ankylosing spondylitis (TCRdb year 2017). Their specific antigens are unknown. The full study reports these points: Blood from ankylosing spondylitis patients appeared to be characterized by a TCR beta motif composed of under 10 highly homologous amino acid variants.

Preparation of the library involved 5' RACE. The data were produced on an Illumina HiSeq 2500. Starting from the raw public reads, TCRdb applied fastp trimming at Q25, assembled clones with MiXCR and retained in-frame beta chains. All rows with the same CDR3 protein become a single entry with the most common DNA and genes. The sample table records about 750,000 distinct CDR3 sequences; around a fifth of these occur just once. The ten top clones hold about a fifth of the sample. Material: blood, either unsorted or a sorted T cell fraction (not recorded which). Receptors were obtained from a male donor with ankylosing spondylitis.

CDR3 bases: TGTGCCAGCTTATCACCGGGCAGCACTGAAGCTTTCTTT. Protein: CASLSPGSTEAFF. The chain couples TRBV12-3 or TRBV12-4 to TRBJ1-1; no reliable D call. V was clipped by 8 bases and J by 4 bases, with 14 bases between them. The CDR3 has 13 amino acids.

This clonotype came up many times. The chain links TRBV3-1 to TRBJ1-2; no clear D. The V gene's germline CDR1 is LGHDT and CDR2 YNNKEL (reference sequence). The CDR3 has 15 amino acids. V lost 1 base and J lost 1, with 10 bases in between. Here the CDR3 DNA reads TGTGCCAGCAGCCAAGGATGGGCCGATAACTATGGCTACACCTTC. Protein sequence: CASSQGWADNYGYTF.

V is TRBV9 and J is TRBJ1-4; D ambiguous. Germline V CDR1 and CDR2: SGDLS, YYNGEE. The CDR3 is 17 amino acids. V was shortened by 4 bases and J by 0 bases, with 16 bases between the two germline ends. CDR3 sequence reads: CASSLHLETPTNEKLFF. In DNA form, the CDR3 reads TGTGCCAGCAGCCTTCATCTTGAGACTCCAACTAATGAAAAACTGTTTTTT.

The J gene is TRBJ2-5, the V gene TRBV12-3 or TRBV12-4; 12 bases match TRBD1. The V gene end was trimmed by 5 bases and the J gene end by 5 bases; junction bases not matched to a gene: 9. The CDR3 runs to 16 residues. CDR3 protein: CASSKIGTGGTETQYF. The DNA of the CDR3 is TGTGCCAGCAGTAAGATCGGGACAGGGGGCACGGAGACCCAGTACTTC.

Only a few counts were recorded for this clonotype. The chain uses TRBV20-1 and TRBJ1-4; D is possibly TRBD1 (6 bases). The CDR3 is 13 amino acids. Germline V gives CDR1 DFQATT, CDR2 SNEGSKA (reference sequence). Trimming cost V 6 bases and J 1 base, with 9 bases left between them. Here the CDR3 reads CSAKQGTNEKLFF. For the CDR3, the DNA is TGCAGTGCAAAACAGGGAACTAATGAAAAACTGTTTTTT.

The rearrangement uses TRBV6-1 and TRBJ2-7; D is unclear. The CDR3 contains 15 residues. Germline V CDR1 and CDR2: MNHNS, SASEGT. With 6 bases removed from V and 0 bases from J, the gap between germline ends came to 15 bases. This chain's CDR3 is CASRFIGTGSYEQYF. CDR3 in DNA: TGTGCCAGCAGATTCATCGGAACCGGCTCCTACGAGCAGTACTTC.

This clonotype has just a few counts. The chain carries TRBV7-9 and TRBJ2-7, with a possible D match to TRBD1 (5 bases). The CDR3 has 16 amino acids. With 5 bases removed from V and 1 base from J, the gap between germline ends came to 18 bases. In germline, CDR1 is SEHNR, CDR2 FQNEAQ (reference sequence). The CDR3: CASSPGPTSDSYEQYF. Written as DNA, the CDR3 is TGTGCCAGCAGCCCAGGGCCGACATCGGATTCCTACGAGCAGTACTTC.

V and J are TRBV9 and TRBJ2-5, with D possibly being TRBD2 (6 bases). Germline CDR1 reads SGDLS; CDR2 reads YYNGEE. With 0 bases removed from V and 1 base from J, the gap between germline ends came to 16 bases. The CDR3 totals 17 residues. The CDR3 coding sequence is TGTGCCAGCAGCGTAGAAGGGGCGGGGCCCCCCCAAGAGACCCAGTACTTC. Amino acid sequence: CASSVEGAGPPQETQYF.

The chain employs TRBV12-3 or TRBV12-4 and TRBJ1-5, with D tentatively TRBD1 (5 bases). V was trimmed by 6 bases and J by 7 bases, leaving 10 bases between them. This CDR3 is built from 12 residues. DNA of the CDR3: TGTGCCAGCAGACGGGGGGAGCAGCCCCAGCATTTT. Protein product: CASRRGEQPQHF.

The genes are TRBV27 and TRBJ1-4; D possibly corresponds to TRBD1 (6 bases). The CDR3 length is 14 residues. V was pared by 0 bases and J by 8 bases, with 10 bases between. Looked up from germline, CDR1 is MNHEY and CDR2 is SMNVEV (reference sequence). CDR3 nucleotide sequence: TGTGCCAGCAGTTTATCAGGGGGGGAAGAAAAACTGTTTTTT. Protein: CASSLSGGEEKLFF.

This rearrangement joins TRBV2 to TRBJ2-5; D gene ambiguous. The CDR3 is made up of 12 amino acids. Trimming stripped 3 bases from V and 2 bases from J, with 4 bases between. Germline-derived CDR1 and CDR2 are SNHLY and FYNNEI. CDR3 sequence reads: CASSDYQETQYF. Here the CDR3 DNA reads TGTGCCAGCAGTGACTATCAAGAGACCCAGTACTTC.

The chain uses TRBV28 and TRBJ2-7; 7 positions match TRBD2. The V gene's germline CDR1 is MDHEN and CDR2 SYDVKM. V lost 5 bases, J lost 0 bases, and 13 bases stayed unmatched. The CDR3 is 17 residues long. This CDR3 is CASSLPGGPTSSYEQYF. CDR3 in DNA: TGTGCCAGCAGTCTGCCGGGAGGTCCGACAAGCTCCTACGAGCAGTACTTC.

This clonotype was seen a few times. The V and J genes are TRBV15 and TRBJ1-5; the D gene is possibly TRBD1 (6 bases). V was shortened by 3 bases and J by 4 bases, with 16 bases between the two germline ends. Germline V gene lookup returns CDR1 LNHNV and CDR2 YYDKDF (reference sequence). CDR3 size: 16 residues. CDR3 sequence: CATSSGGASRNQPQHF. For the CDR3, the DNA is TGTGCCACCAGCAGCGGGGGGGCCAGTAGGAATCAGCCCCAGCATTTT.

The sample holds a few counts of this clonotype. CDR3 in DNA: TGTGCCAGCAGCTTAGCAGGGGCTAGCGACTCGAACACCGGGGAGCTGTTTTTT. Amino acid sequence: CASSLAGASDSNTGELFF. V and J are TRBV11-1 and TRBJ2-2, with D tentatively TRBD2 (6 bases). The CDR3 consists of 18 residues. Trimming cost V 0 bases and J 0 bases, with 14 bases left between them. Germline V gene lookup returns CDR1 SGHAT and CDR2 FQDESV (reference sequence).

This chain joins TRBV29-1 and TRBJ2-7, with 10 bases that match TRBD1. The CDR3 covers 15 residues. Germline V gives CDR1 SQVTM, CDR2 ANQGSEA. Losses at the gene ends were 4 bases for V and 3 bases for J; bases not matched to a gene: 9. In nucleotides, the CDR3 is TGCAGCGTTGGGGACTGGGGACAGGGGAGCTACGAGCAGTACTTC. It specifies CSVGDWGQGSYEQYF.

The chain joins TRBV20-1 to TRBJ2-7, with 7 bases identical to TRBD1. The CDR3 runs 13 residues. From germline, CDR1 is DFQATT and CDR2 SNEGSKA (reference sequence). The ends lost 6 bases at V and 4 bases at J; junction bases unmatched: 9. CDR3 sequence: CSAGSGGAYEQYF. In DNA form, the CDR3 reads TGCAGTGCCGGGTCAGGGGGAGCATACGAGCAGTACTTC.

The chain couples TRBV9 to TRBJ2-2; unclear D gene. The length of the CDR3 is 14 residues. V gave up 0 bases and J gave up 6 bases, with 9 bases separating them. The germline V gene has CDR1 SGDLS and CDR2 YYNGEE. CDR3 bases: TGTGCCAGCAGCGTAGGGTACGGGTCCGGGGAGCTGTTTTTT. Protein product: CASSVGYGSGELFF.

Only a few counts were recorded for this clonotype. In DNA form, the CDR3 reads TGTGCCAGCAGTGAATGGACTGGGACCGGGGAGCTGTTTTTT. Translation: CASSEWTGTGELFF. This chain uses TRBV25-1 with TRBJ2-2; TRBD2 is a possible D gene (5 bases). Germline lookup yields CDR1 MGHDK and CDR2 SYGVNS. CDR3 length: 14 residues. With 1 base removed from V and 5 bases from J, the gap between germline ends came to 8 bases.